Listed below are T cell receptor beta chains from one sample, sequenced in a study of response to subunit inactivated influenza vaccine. TCRdb re-called the RT-PCR reads with MiXCR, one entry per CDR3 protein. In the table there are about 480,000 distinct CDR3 sequences, 9.5% to 13% of which are singletons. This specimen was PBMCs from blood, taken roughly 48 days after vaccination. The receptors derive from a man aged 45-65 years who received an inactivated influenza vaccine. CDR3s include the opening cysteine and the closing phenylalanine or tryptophan. D genes are given only for firm matches. Part of the rows lack a size; the others show once, few, many or a class for expanded clones.

V	D	J	size	DNA	CDR3
TRBV2	-	TRBJ1-5	-	TGTGCCGCAGGGGACTGGAGTCAGCCCCAGCATTTT	CAAGDWSQPQHF
TRBV12-3/TRBV12-4	TRBD2	TRBJ2-1	many	TGTGCCAGCATCCTTGCTTGGGGACTAGCTATAAATGAGCAGTTCTTC	CASILAWGLAINEQFF
TRBV10-2	-	TRBJ1-1	-	TGCGCCAGCAGTGACCGTGGGACCCAGGTGGGGGCTTTCTTT	CASSDRGTQVGAFF
TRBV20-1	-	TRBJ1-5	many	TGCAGTGCTGGGCGGGGTTCTAGCAATCAGCCCCAGCATTTT	CSAGRGSSNQPQHF
TRBV6-5	-	TRBJ1-2	-	TGTGCCAGCAGTTACTCTGGTGGCGACTGGGGCTACACCTTC	CASSYSGGDWGYTF
TRBV5-4	-	TRBJ2-3	-	TGTGCCAGCAGCTTGGAGGTAAACGGGGCCGGGGCAGATACGCAGTATTTT	CASSLEVNGAGADTQYF
TRBV5-1	-	TRBJ2-4	-	TGCGCCAGCAGCGAACGACCGACCGCGGGCAAAAACATTCAGTACTTC	CASSERPTAGKNIQYF
TRBV5-1	TRBD1	TRBJ1-1	many	TGCGCCAGCGGCCAGGGGGCCGGGACTGAAGCTTTCTTT	CASGQGAGTEAFF
TRBV9	TRBD1	TRBJ1-3	few	TGTGCCAGCAGCGCCTCGACAGGGGTGGGAAACACCATATATTTT	CASSASTGVGNTIYF
TRBV5-1	TRBD1	TRBJ2-1	few	TGCGCCAGCAGCCCACTCCCGGGACAGGGCCAGTTCTTC	CASSPLPGQGQFF
TRBV29-1	-	TRBJ1-2	few	TGCAGCGTGGGTAAAGGGGGAGGCTACACCTTC	CSVGKGGGYTF
TRBV3-1	-	TRBJ2-3	few	TGTGCCAGCAGCCAAGATCGTTCTACGCAGTATTTT	CASSQDRSTQYF
TRBV5-1	-	TRBJ1-4	-	TGCGCCAGCAGCACCAGATCTAAGGAAAAACTGTTTTTT	CASSTRSKEKLFF
TRBV10-3	TRBD2	TRBJ2-3	few	TGTGCCATCAGTGCGCGGGGGAGGGGAGATACGCAGTATTTT	CAISARGRGDTQYF
TRBV6-7	-	TRBJ1-3	few	TGTGCCAGCCCTGGAAAGGCTGGAAACACCATATATTTT	CASPGKAGNTIYF
TRBV5-8	-	TRBJ2-7	-	TGTGCCAGCAGCACTGGACAGCCCTACGAGCAGTACTTC	CASSTGQPYEQYF
TRBV20-1	TRBD1	TRBJ2-1	many	TGCAGTGCTAGAGCAGGGGGTTCAAATGAGCAGTTCTTC	CSARAGGSNEQFF
TRBV6-5	-	TRBJ2-3	-	TGTGCCACCGTGGGGTGGGGTACGCAGTATTTT	CATVGWGTQYF
TRBV7-2	-	TRBJ2-7	many	TGTGCCAGCAGTTTAGGAGGGGGGTTATACGAGCAGTACTTC	CASSLGGGLYEQYF
TRBV3-1	-	TRBJ1-2	-	TGTGCCAGCAGCCAAGACAGGGTGGGCTACACCTTC	CASSQDRVGYTF
TRBV9	-	TRBJ2-3	many	TGTGCCAGCAGCGAGGGAAGCGTGGGGGTAAATACGCAGTATTTT	CASSEGSVGVNTQYF
TRBV7-2	TRBD2	TRBJ2-5	many	TGTGCCAGCAGCGAGCGGGGAGGGGAGACCCAGTACTTC	CASSERGGETQYF
TRBV21-1	-	TRBJ2-3	few	TGTGCCAGCGGGAGAGGAGATACGCAGTATTTT	CASGRGDTQYF
TRBV28	TRBD2	TRBJ2-1	-	TGTGCCAGCAGTCGCCCCGGCGGGAGTAGCAATGAGCAGTTCTTC	CASSRPGGSSNEQFF
TRBV18	TRBD2	TRBJ2-6	-	TGTGCCAGCTCACCGCTGGGCGGGAGTCCCTCTGGGGCCAACGTCCTGACTTTC	CASSPLGGSPSGANVLTF
TRBV14	TRBD2	TRBJ2-7	-	TGTGCCAGCAGCCTGGGCGGGAGTGGGCGCTACGAGCAGTACTTC	CASSLGGSGRYEQYF
TRBV9	-	TRBJ2-1	-	TGTGCCAGCAGCCAGAGTTACCGTGAGCAGTTCTTC	CASSQSYREQFF
TRBV10-3	TRBD1	TRBJ2-7	-	TGTGCCATCAGAGGACAGGGGGGAGAGCAGTACTTC	CAIRGQGGEQYF
TRBV10-2	TRBD1	TRBJ2-3	many	TGCGCCAGCAGCGCTCTCCGGGACAGGGGGACAGATACGCAGTATTTT	CASSALRDRGTDTQYF
TRBV12-3/TRBV12-4	-	TRBJ1-3	-	TGTGCCAGCCCCAGGGGTGGAAACACCATATATTTT	CASPRGGNTIYF
TRBV7-2	TRBD1	TRBJ2-2	few	TGTGCCAGCAGCTTATGGGGACAGGGGGTTTTCGGGGAGCTGTTTTTT	CASSLWGQGVFGELFF
TRBV5-1	TRBD2	TRBJ2-3	many	TGCGCCAGCGGGACTAGCGGTACTAGCACAGATACGCAGTATTTT	CASGTSGTSTDTQYF
TRBV24-1	-	TRBJ2-1	many	TGTGCCACCAGTGACCTCCGGGGAGTAAATGAGCAGTTCTTC	CATSDLRGVNEQFF
TRBV29-1	-	TRBJ1-1	many	TGCAGCGTTGGGGCCGCGGAAGCTTTCTTT	CSVGAAEAFF
TRBV28	TRBD1	TRBJ2-7	many	TGTGCCAGCAGTTTAGCGACAGGGCGTGGCGAGCAGTACTTC	CASSLATGRGEQYF
TRBV6-1	TRBD1	TRBJ2-1	-	TGTGCCAGCAGTGAATTCAACAGGGGGCTCTACAATGAGCAGTTCTTC	CASSEFNRGLYNEQFF
TRBV7-2	-	TRBJ2-2	-	TGTGCCAGCAGCCGATGGCCCGGGGAGCTGTTTTTT	CASSRWPGELFF
TRBV5-5	-	TRBJ2-2	-	TGTGCCAGCGGTCCAATTCGGGATTTCCGTAGCACCGGGGAGCTGTTTTTT	CASGPIRDFRSTGELFF
TRBV4-3	-	TRBJ2-3	once	TGCGCCAGCGGCGCAGGGTTCACAGATACGCAGTATTTT	CASGAGFTDTQYF
TRBV3-1	-	TRBJ1-3	-	TGTGCCAGCTCCTCGACCCACTCTGGAAACACCATATATTTT	CASSSTHSGNTIYF
TRBV7-9	-	TRBJ2-7	many	TGTGCCAGCAGCGCAGACGGGAGTTTCTCCGACGAGCAGTACTTC	CASSADGSFSDEQYF
TRBV3-1	-	TRBJ2-3	-	TGTGCCAGCAGCCGCGCGGGACGGGATACGCAGTATTTT	CASSRAGRDTQYF
TRBV28	TRBD1	TRBJ2-7	few	TGTGCCAGCAGTCTCCCTCAGACAGGGTTAATATCCTACGAGCAGTACTTC	CASSLPQTGLISYEQYF
TRBV6-1	-	TRBJ2-5	many	TGTGCCATCAGTGAAGCGGGCAGGCCGCCGACCCAAGAGACCCAGTACTTC	CAISEAGRPPTQETQYF
TRBV6-5	TRBD1	TRBJ2-4	many	TGTGCCAGCAGTTACTCCGGGGACAGGGGGTTAAACATTCAGTACTTC	CASSYSGDRGLNIQYF
TRBV25-1	-	TRBJ2-3	-	TGTGCCAGCAACCAAACGGGACTTTCCACAGATACGCAGTATTTT	CASNQTGLSTDTQYF
TRBV5-6	-	TRBJ1-1	-	TGTGCCAGCAGCTTGGAGGCAGCTGGGGCTTTCTTT	CASSLEAAGAFF
TRBV9	TRBD2	TRBJ2-1	many	TGTGCCAGCAGCACCCAGGGACTAGCGTACAATGAGCAGTTCTTC	CASSTQGLAYNEQFF
TRBV29-1	TRBD2	TRBJ2-7	many	TGCAGCGTTGAAAGCCTAGCGGGAAGTTACGAGCAGTACTTC	CSVESLAGSYEQYF
TRBV25-1	-	TRBJ2-3	few	TGTGCCAGCAGTCCTAGCATAAGCACAGATACGCAGTATTTT	CASSPSISTDTQYF
TRBV6-2/TRBV6-3	TRBD2	TRBJ2-5	-	TGTGCCAGCAGGAGATCGGGACTAGCGGGGACCCAGTACTTC	CASRRSGLAGTQYF
TRBV7-2	TRBD2	TRBJ2-7	-	TGTGCCAGCAGCTCTTCTAGCGGGGAGATCACGTACGAGCAGTACTTC	CASSSSSGEITYEQYF
TRBV29-1	TRBD1	TRBJ1-1	few	TGCAGCGTTGAAGATCAGACAGGGGAAAAAGTAACGACTGAAGCTTTCTTT	CSVEDQTGEKVTTEAFF
TRBV20-1	TRBD1	TRBJ2-1	few	TGCAGTGCTAGTCCCCGGGTTTGGACAGGGAGCGACAATGAGCAGTTCTTC	CSASPRVWTGSDNEQFF
TRBV11-1	-	TRBJ2-5	few	TGTGCCAGCAGCTTAGTATTTTGGTTCGGGGGGCAGATGTGGGAGACCCAGTACTTC	CASSLVFWFGGQMWETQYF
TRBV6-5	TRBD1	TRBJ1-2	few	TGTGCCAGCAGTTCAATCGACAGGGGTTTTGGCTACACCTTC	CASSSIDRGFGYTF
TRBV4-1	TRBD2	TRBJ2-1	-	TGCGCCAGCAGCCAAGATGTATTGAGCGGGAGCTCCTACAATGAGCAGTTCTTC	CASSQDVLSGSSYNEQFF
TRBV7-9	TRBD1	TRBJ1-5	few	TGTGCCAGCAGCTTAGGCTGGGCGGCAGGGGGTCTTCAGCCCCAGCATTTT	CASSLGWAAGGLQPQHF
TRBV18	TRBD2	TRBJ2-7	-	TGTGCCAGCTCACCCGGGACTAGCGGGCCTCCCGGCGAGCAGTACTTC	CASSPGTSGPPGEQYF